The clone carrying this T cell receptor (beta chain) was recorded once. The sample is drawn from a study of blood T cells in healthy people across ages. Next came a second PCR, run for about 7 to 12 cycles, which used a sample-barcoded 5' primer along with a J-beta primer mix. One entry per CDR3 protein, called by TCRdb with MiXCR from the 5' RACE reads. The sample shows nearly 800,000 distinct CDR3 sequences, around 25% of them seen only once. V was trimmed by 1 base and J by 3 bases, leaving 14 bases between them. The CDR3 runs 16 residues. A further study also used this sample, focusing on T cells of mothers and their children.

The chain carries TRBV12-3 or TRBV12-4 and TRBJ2-3; D call uncertain. The TCR comes from a boy aged 5 to 17 in good health. The sample comprised blood. The DNA for the CDR3 is TGTGCCAGCAGTTTAGACCGATTAGGAAGAACAGATACGCAGTATTTT. Encoded protein: CASSLDRLGRTDTQYF.